This TCR beta chain was documented in a study of tumor and adjacent non-tumor tissue in lung cancer. About the research overall: Patients comprised 12 adenocarcinoma, a couple of squamous cell carcinoma and 1 small cell lung cancer. Some 4.2 million productive TCRbeta reads were obtained per sample on average. Study conclusions and caveats: Tumor repertoires had a smaller top 100 clone share than normal lung.

In regard to this clonotype: Its antigen is not known. Relative to the germline gene, one junction end is altered; a read error may explain this.

There are 14 residues in the CDR3. CDR1 is SGHAT and CDR2 is FQNNGV in the germline V gene. TCRbeta libraries were built with three rounds of nested PCR, modified from ARM-PCR. TCRdb re-analysed the multiplex PCR reads in MiXCR, keeping a single row per CDR3 protein. The table shows roughly 120,000 distinct CDR3 sequences, with approximately 84% occurring only once. This sample's RNA came from whole unsorted tissue. The receptor was isolated from a man aged 70 or older with non-small cell lung cancer. The sample consisted of lung tumor tissue. The chain links TRBV11-2 to TRBJ2-2; D is possibly TRBD1 (6 bases). The CDR3: CAIGLDSQSGELFF. As DNA, the CDR3 is TGTGCCATCGGCCTGGACAGTCAGTCCGGAGAGCTGTTTTTT.